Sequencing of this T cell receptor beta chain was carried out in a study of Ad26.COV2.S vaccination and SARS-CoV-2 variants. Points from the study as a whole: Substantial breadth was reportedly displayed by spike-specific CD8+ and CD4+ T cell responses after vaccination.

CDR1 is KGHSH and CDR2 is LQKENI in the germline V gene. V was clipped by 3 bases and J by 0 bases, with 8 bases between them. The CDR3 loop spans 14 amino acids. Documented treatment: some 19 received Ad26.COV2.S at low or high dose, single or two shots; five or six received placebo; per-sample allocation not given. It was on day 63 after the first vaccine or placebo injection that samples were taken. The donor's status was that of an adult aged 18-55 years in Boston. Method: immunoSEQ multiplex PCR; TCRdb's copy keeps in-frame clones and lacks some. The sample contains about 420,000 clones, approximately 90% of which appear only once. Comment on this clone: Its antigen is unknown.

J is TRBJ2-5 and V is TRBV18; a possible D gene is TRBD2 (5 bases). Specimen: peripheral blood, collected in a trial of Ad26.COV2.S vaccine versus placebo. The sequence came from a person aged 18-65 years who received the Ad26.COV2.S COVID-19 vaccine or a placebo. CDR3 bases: TGTGCCAGCTCACCCCCGGGGTACCAAGAGACCCAGTACTTC. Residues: CASSPPGYQETQYF.